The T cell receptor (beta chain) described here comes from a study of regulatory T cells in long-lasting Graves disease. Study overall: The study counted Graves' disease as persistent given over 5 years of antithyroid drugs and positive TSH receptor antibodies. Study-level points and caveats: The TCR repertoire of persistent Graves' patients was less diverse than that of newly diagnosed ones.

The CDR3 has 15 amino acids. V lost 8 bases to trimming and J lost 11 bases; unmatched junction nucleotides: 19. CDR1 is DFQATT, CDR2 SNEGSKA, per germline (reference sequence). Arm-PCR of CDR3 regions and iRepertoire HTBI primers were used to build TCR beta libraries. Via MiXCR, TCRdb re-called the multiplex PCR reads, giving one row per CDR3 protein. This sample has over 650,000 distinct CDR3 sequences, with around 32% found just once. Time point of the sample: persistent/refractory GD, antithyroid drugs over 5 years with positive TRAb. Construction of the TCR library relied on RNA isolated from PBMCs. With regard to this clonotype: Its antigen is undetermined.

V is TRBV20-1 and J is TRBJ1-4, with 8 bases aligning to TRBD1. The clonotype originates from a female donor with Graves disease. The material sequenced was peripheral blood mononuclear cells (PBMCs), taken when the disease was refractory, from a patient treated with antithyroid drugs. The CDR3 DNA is TGCAGTACACAGGGACAGGCGACACTGGGGGGGAAACTGTTTTTT. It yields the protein CSTQGQATLGGKLFF.